The 20 T cell receptor beta chains below were found in one sample sequenced in a study of blood T cell repertoires in COVID-19. Produced via immunoSEQ multiplex PCR; TCRdb's table is partial and in-frame only. The sample holds about 150,000 clones, under 90% seen once. The specimen was peripheral blood. These receptors all come from a human donor in a cohort sampled during active COVID-19.

This rearrangement joins TRBV11-3 to TRBJ1-4; the match to TRBD1 covers 12 bases. Germline-derived CDR1 and CDR2 are SGHNT and YENEEA. This CDR3 is 16 amino acids long. V was clipped by 3 bases and J by 5 bases; unmatched bases: 4. The CDR3 DNA follows: TGTGCCAGCAGCTTGCGGGACAGGGGGCACAATGAAAAACTGTTTTTT. Its protein product is CASSLRDRGHNEKLFF.

As for this clone: Distinct nucleotide sequences in the sample also encode this CDR3. The CDR3 DNA reads as TGTGCCAGCAGTTTCCTCAATCAGCCCCAGCATTTT. Translated, it gives CASSFLNQPQHF. The rearrangement links TRBV27 to TRBJ1-5; D ambiguous. The ends were cut back, 3 bases at V and 3 bases at J, with 3 bases in the middle. CDR3 length: 12 residues. Germline V gene lookup returns CDR1 MNHEY and CDR2 SMNVEV (reference sequence).

Written as DNA, the CDR3 is TGTGCCAGCAGCCCTTCGACTAGCCCGGACACAGATACGCAGTATTTT. Translating it yields CASSPSTSPDTDTQYF. The chain is built from TRBV11-3 and TRBJ2-3; 7 nucleotides line up with TRBD2. This CDR3 spans 16 amino acids. Germline CDR1 SGHNT, CDR2 YENEEA. The V segment lost 5 bases and the J segment 2 bases; nucleotides outside the gene matches: 10.

The J gene is TRBJ1-2, the V gene TRBV11-3, with 8 positions matching TRBD1. The trim removed 3 bases at V and 8 bases at J, leaving 5 bases unmatched. CDR1 SGHNT and CDR2 YENEEA come from the germline V gene. CDR3 length: 13 amino acids. CDR3 loop: CASSFKDRVGYTF. As DNA, the CDR3 is TGTGCCAGCAGCTTTAAGGACAGGGTCGGCTACACCTTC.

The V gene is TRBV10-3, the J gene TRBJ2-1; D possibly corresponds to TRBD2 (6 bases). V shed 2 bases and J shed 7 bases, with 6 bases lying between them. Germline CDR1 reads ENHRY; CDR2 reads SYGVKD. CDR3 length equals 12 residues. CDR3 sequence reads: CAISERGNEQFF. The CDR3 DNA sequence: TGTGCCATCAGTGAGCGGGGGAATGAGCAGTTCTTC.

The chain uses TRBV19 and TRBJ1-6; 7 bases are a match to TRBD1. This CDR3 has 17 residues. V lost 3 bases to trimming and J lost 0 bases; unmatched junction nucleotides: 5. The germline V gene encodes CDR1 LNHDA and CDR2 SQIVND (reference sequence). In DNA, the CDR3 is TGTGCCAGTAGTATGACAGGGTCGAGCTCCTATAATTCACCCCTCCACTTT. This encodes CASSMTGSSSYNSPLHF.

The chain uses TRBV6-5 and TRBJ2-6; D is perhaps TRBD1 (5 bases). The V and J ends lost 9 bases and 0 bases respectively, with 12 bases between them. The V gene's germline CDR1 is MNHEY and CDR2 SVGAGI. This CDR3 comprises 15 residues. The CDR3 loop is CASMIDSSGANVLTF. CDR3 DNA: TGTGCCAGTATGATTGACAGCTCTGGGGCCAACGTCCTGACTTTC.

Here the CDR3 reads CASSFDTGGEKLFF. CDR3 DNA: TGTGCCAGCAGCTTTGACACAGGGGGGGAAAAACTGTTTTTT. The chain uses TRBV7-2 and TRBJ1-4; TRBD1 agrees at 8 bases. The CDR3 contains 14 residues. After removal of 3 bases from V and 8 bases from J, the junction contained 5 bases not matched to a gene. Germline V gene sequence: CDR1 SGHTA, CDR2 FQGNSA.

The chain recombines TRBV18 with TRBJ2-2; D not certain. There are 13 residues in the CDR3. Germline V gene lookup returns CDR1 KGHSH and CDR2 LQKENI. V dropped 6 bases and J dropped 5 bases, with 10 bases sitting between them. CDR3 in amino acids: CASSDRETGELFF. CDR3 DNA: TGTGCCAGCTCCGATCGCGAGACCGGGGAGCTGTTTTTT.

The chain is built from TRBV5-1 and TRBJ1-1; D possibly corresponds to TRBD1 (6 bases). Looked up from germline, CDR1 is SGHRS and CDR2 is YFSETQ. CDR3 length: 14 residues. Trimming left V 1 base short and J 1 base short, with 8 bases between. The CDR3 DNA reads TGCGCCAGCAGCTTGCAGGGGCAGAACACTGAAGCTTTCTTT. This translates into CASSLQGQNTEAFF.

The CDR3 region has the DNA TGTGCCAGCAGCCAGAAAAACCGAAACACAGATACGCAGTATTTT. It specifies CASSQKNRNTDTQYF. This chain links TRBV5-5 with TRBJ2-3; D gene ambiguous. Looked up from germline, CDR1 is SGHKS and CDR2 is YYEKEE (reference sequence). The CDR3 covers 15 residues. Trimming removed 4 bases from V and 2 bases from J, with 14 bases in between.

V gene TRBV19 combines with J gene TRBJ2-2; no clear D. V shed 2 bases and J shed 4 bases, with 2 bases lying between them. CDR3 length: 12 amino acids. Germline V lookup: CDR1 LNHDA, CDR2 SQIVND (reference sequence). This CDR3 reads CASSIRTGELFF. The CDR3 region has the DNA TGTGCCAGTAGTATACGCACCGGGGAGCTGTTTTTT.

The rearrangement uses TRBV19 and TRBJ2-3, with TRBD2 identical over 9 bases. Germline V lookup: CDR1 LNHDA, CDR2 SQIVND (reference sequence). The CDR3 loop spans 15 amino acids. V lost 5 bases and J lost 4; bases outside the gene matches: 7. CDR3 bases: TGTGCCAGTAGTCCTCGCCAGCGGGGGGCAGATACGCAGTATTTT. It is translated as CASSPRQRGADTQYF.

In this sample, this clone turned up once. The chain joins TRBV28 to TRBJ1-5; possibly TRBD1 for D (6 bases). Looked up from germline, CDR1 is MDHEN and CDR2 is SYDVKM. V gave up 1 base and J gave up 1 base, with 17 bases separating them. This CDR3 is built from 18 residues. As DNA, the CDR3 is TGTGCCAGCAGTTTATCCTCCGGGACAAAGGGGAGCAATCAGCCCCAGCATTTT. It codes for CASSLSSGTKGSNQPQHF. Complete variable domain (other parts from reference TRBV28 and TRBJ1-5): DVKVTQSSRYLVKRTGEKVFLECVQDMDHENMFWYRQDPGLGLRLIYFSYDVKMKEKGDIPEGYSVSREKKERFSLILESASTNQTSMYLCASSLSSGTKGSNQPQHFGDGTRLSIL.

V usage is TRBV5-1 and J usage is TRBJ1-1, with TRBD1 as a possible D gene (6 bases). CDR1 is SGHRS, CDR2 YFSETQ, per germline. V lost 4 bases to trimming and J lost 8 bases, with 18 bases between them. The CDR3 is 14 amino acids. In DNA, the CDR3 is TGCGCCAGCAGCCGGGACACCCCGTTGGGGGAAGCTTTCTTT. Amino acids: CASSRDTPLGEAFF.

The chain carries TRBV5-4 and TRBJ1-1; D unclear. V lost 5 bases and J 4 bases, leaving 18 bases between the germline ends. The CDR3 consists of 15 residues. Germline V gives CDR1 SGHNT, CDR2 YYREEE (reference sequence). The CDR3 bases are TGTGCCAGCAGATCCCAGAGAGGTCTGGGCACTGAAGCTTTCTTT. Its translation: CASRSQRGLGTEAFF. The complete variable domain, with remaining parts taken from reference TRBV5-4 and TRBJ1-1, reads ETGVTQSPTHLIKTRGQQVTLRCSSQSGHNTVSWYQQALGQGPQFIFQYYREEENGRGNFPPRFSGLQFPNYSSELNVNALELDDSALYLCASRSQRGLGTEAFFGQGTRLTVV.

This rearrangement joins TRBV7-2 to TRBJ2-6, with D possibly being TRBD2 (7 bases). This CDR3 has 19 amino acids. The germline V and J ends were trimmed by 2 bases and 0 bases, with 17 bases remaining between them. Germline CDR1 SGHTA, CDR2 FQGNSA. CDR3 coding DNA: TGTGCCAGCAGCTTATCCATGGGGGGGCATAGCTCTGGGGCCAACGTCCTGACTTTC. Its protein product is CASSLSMGGHSSGANVLTF.

The chain combines TRBV4-2 with TRBJ1-4; tentative D call: TRBD1 (6 bases). The CDR3 spans 15 residues. The V gene lost 3 bases and the J gene lost 8 bases, with 16 bases spanning the gap. Germline CDR1 is LGHNA and CDR2 is YNFKEQ. The CDR3, as DNA: TGTGCCAGCAGCCAGCCACAGGGCGGCGGGGAAAAACTGTTTTTT. As protein: CASSQPQGGGEKLFF.

CDR3 amino acids: CASSPTGGSAGELFF. The CDR3, as DNA: TGTGCCAGCAGCCCGACTGGCGGGAGTGCCGGGGAGCTGTTTTTT. The chain employs TRBV11-2 and TRBJ2-2; 7 positions match TRBD2. CDR3 length equals 15 residues. CDR1 is SGHAT and CDR2 is FQNNGV in the germline V gene. After removal of 5 bases from V and 6 bases from J, the junction contained 9 bases not matched to a gene. The full variable domain, rest sourced from reference TRBV11-2 and TRBJ2-2, is EAGVAQSPRYKIIEKRQSVAFWCNPISGHATLYWYQQILGQGPKLLIQFQNNGVVDDSQLPKDRFSAERLKGVDSTLKIQPAKLEDSAVYLCASSPTGGSAGELFFGEGSRLTVL.

The rearrangement joins TRBV5-1 to TRBJ1-1, with 7 bases matching TRBD1. The CDR3 extends over 18 amino acids. The J segment lost 2 bases and the V segment lost 0 bases, leaving 13 bases of the junction unmatched. Germline V gene sequence: CDR1 SGHRS, CDR2 YFSETQ. The DNA of the CDR3 is TGCGCCAGCAGCTTGGCGACAGGGTGGGGGGCCCTCAACACTGAAGCTTTCTTT. Its translation: CASSLATGWGALNTEAFF.